The present TCR beta chain was sequenced within a study of control samples from healthy donors and cancer patients. The protocol was immunoSEQ multiplex PCR, while the TCRdb copy is restricted to in-frame clones and leaves out a portion. The table records approximately 60,000 clones, 75% to 95% of them present only once. The CDR3 is made up of 13 amino acids. Trimming cost V 6 bases and J 4 bases; bases outside gene matches: 4. The V gene's germline CDR1 is ENHRY and CDR2 SYGVKD. Sequencing input: PBMCs. The J gene is TRBJ1-1, the V gene TRBV10-3; 8 bases line up with TRBD1. The clonotype was recovered from a man aged 30 to 45 with colorectal cancer. CDR3 amino acids: CAIRTGAATEAFF. In DNA form, the CDR3 reads TGTGCCATCAGGACAGGGGCAGCCACTGAAGCTTTCTTT.